The 9 T cell receptor beta chains given below trace back to one sample, sequenced in a study of blood T cells in healthy people across ages (dated by TCRdb to between 2014 and 2016). Library construction relied on 5' RACE. The run used an Illumina HiSeq 2500. A second PCR of roughly 7 to 11 cycles was performed with a sample-barcoded 5' primer and a J-beta primer mix. TCRdb redid the processing of the public reads, applying fastp at Q25 and MiXCR, and retained in-frame beta chains. One record per CDR3 amino acid sequence lists the most common genes and DNA. This sample lists about 780,000 distinct CDR3 sequences; 20% to 30% were detected once. Of the sample, less than 3.5% is held by the ten largest clones. These records were also assigned to another study, of T cells of mothers and their children.

Sequenced sample: blood. The receptors were sampled from a boy younger than 18 in good health.

This clonotype was observed a handful of times. The rearrangement joins TRBV4-2 to TRBJ2-5; 9 nucleotides match TRBD2. The germline V gene has CDR1 LGHNA and CDR2 YNFKEQ. The length of the CDR3 is 16 residues. The trim removed 0 bases at V and 3 bases at J, leaving 5 bases unmatched. CDR3 loop: CASSQEGSGGKETQYF. The CDR3, as DNA: TGTGCCAGCAGCCAAGAAGGTAGCGGGGGTAAAGAGACCCAGTACTTC.

The V and J genes are TRBV28 and TRBJ2-4; 11 nucleotides match TRBD2. The germline V gene encodes CDR1 MDHEN and CDR2 SYDVKM. This CDR3 comprises 17 residues. V was clipped by 5 bases and J by 1 base; unmatched bases: 7. The CDR3 reads CASSLAGGSVAKNIQYF. CDR3 DNA sequence: TGTGCCAGCAGTCTAGCGGGGGGCTCTGTGGCCAAAAACATTCAGTACTTC. Full variable domain (outside the CDR3, taken from reference TRBV28 and TRBJ2-4): DVKVTQSSRYLVKRTGEKVFLECVQDMDHENMFWYRQDPGLGLRLIYFSYDVKMKEKGDIPEGYSVSREKKERFSLILESASTNQTSMYLCASSLAGGSVAKNIQYFGAGTRLSVL.

The rearrangement links TRBV29-1 to TRBJ2-7, with 8 positions matching TRBD1. CDR3 length: 15 amino acids. V lost 3 bases, J lost 0 bases, and 7 bases stayed unmatched. Germline V CDR1 and CDR2: SQVTM, ANQGSEA. CDR3 sequence (DNA): TGCAGCGTTGAGCAGGGTGACAGGGGCTCCTACGAGCAGTACTTC. Translated: CSVEQGDRGSYEQYF.

The chain carries TRBV2 and TRBJ1-1, with a weak D call TRBD1 (6 bases). Trimming removed 7 bases from V and 0 bases from J, with 21 bases in between. This CDR3 contains 17 residues. Germline CDR1 is SNHLY and CDR2 is FYNNEI. DNA for the CDR3: TGTGCCAGCATCACGAGGGGGGCCAGTAAGGTGAACACTGAAGCTTTCTTT. Its protein is CASITRGASKVNTEAFF.

The gene calls are TRBV20-1 and TRBJ2-4, with D tentatively TRBD2 (6 bases). CDR3 length: 17 residues. The germline V gene has CDR1 DFQATT and CDR2 SNEGSKA (reference sequence). With 4 bases removed from V and 0 bases from J, the gap between germline ends came to 19 bases. The CDR3 protein is CSAKLVGGTVAKNIQYF. As DNA, the CDR3 is TGCAGTGCTAAGCTAGTCGGGGGTACGGTAGCCAAAAACATTCAGTACTTC.

The V and J genes are TRBV7-9 and TRBJ1-5, with 10 bases that match TRBD1. The ends lost 4 bases at V and 7 bases at J; junction bases unmatched: 4. The germline V gene encodes CDR1 SEHNR and CDR2 FQNEAQ (reference sequence). This CDR3 region has 14 residues. The CDR3 spells CASSSDRGYQPQHF. DNA of the CDR3: TGTGCCAGCAGCTCGGACAGGGGGTACCAGCCCCAGCATTTT. The variable domain in full, completed from reference TRBV7-9 and TRBJ1-5, reads DTGVSQNPRHKITKRGQNVTFRCDPISEHNRLYWYRQTLGQGPEFLTYFQNEAQLEKSRLLSDRFSAERPKGSFSTLEIQRTEQGDSAMYLCASSSDRGYQPQHFGDGTRLSIL.

This clonotype was detected a few times. V usage is TRBV11-2 and J usage is TRBJ2-7, with TRBD1 matching over 11 bases. The CDR3 contains 16 residues. Germline V gene sequence: CDR1 SGHAT, CDR2 FQNNGV. V gave up 1 base and J gave up 7 bases; unmatched junction bases: 9. The CDR3, as DNA: TGTGCCAGCAGCTTAGGTTTTGGGACAGGGGGGAGAGAGCAGTACTTC. It translates to CASSLGFGTGGREQYF.

The J gene is TRBJ2-5, the V gene TRBV28; D might be TRBD2 (5 bases). The end of the DNA aligns better with TRBJ2-7, so the J call may be wrong. The CDR3 extends over 13 amino acids. From germline, CDR1 is MDHEN and CDR2 SYDVKM. CDR3 amino acids: CASTAPAVHEQYF. CDR3 DNA sequence: TGTGCCAGCACGGCGCCAGCGGTCCACGAGCAGTACTTC.

This chain links TRBV12-3 or TRBV12-4 with TRBJ1-2; 8 nucleotides line up with TRBD1. The CDR3 sequence is 12 residues long. V dropped 5 bases and J dropped 10; count of bases not matched to a gene: 6. CDR3 DNA: TGTGCCAGCAGTATATCAGGGGGCACCTACACCTTC. This sequence encodes CASSISGGTYTF.